Presented here are 15 T cell receptor beta chains from one specimen sequenced in a study of blood T cell repertoires in COVID-19. Here immunoSEQ multiplex PCR was the method, and the copy in TCRdb shows in-frame clones only, minus some. The sample holds about 83,000 clones, about 88% seen once. Sequencing was performed on peripheral blood. All receptors come from an older man with active or convalescent COVID-19.

The rearrangement links TRBV5-6 to TRBJ1-2; 9 nucleotides agree with TRBD1. J lost 5 bases, V lost 3 bases, and 14 bases had no gene match. This CDR3 contains 17 residues. CDR1 is SGHDT, CDR2 YYEEEE, per germline. CDR3 amino acids: CASSSVWRTGVGYGYTF. CDR3 coding DNA: TGTGCCAGCAGCTCCGTGTGGAGGACAGGGGTTGGGTATGGCTACACCTTC.

The chain combines TRBV19 with TRBJ1-2; 11 nucleotides agree with TRBD1. The CDR3 spans 13 residues. Germline V lookup: CDR1 LNHDA, CDR2 SQIVND (reference sequence). Losses at the gene ends were 6 bases for V and 6 bases for J; bases not matched to a gene: 3. CDR3 sequence (DNA): TGTGCCAGTAGCAAGGGACAGGGGGATGGCTACACCTTC. It yields the protein CASSKGQGDGYTF.

This sequence joins TRBV9 and TRBJ2-1, with a tentative D call TRBD2 (5 bases). The CDR3 spans 16 residues. Germline V CDR1 and CDR2: SGDLS, YYNGEE. Trimming removed 0 bases at V and 0 bases at J, with 10 bases between. In DNA, the CDR3 is TGTGCCAGCAGCGTAGAAGAGGGCAGCTCCTACAATGAGCAGTTCTTC. Its protein product is CASSVEEGSSYNEQFF.

V is TRBV30 and J is TRBJ1-2; D remains unclear. Trimming took off 1 base at V and 4 bases at J, with 10 bases between the two ends. Germline V gene sequence: CDR1 GTSNPN, CDR2 SVGIG (reference sequence). This CDR3 comprises 13 residues. DNA for the CDR3: TGTGCCTGGAGTGGAGGGTTTGGCTATGGCTACACCTTC. This encodes CAWSGGFGYGYTF.

J is TRBJ2-5 and V is TRBV29-1, with TRBD2 as a possible D gene (5 bases). Germline V lookup: CDR1 SQVTM, CDR2 ANQGSEA. V lost 8 bases and J lost 0, with 22 bases in between. CDR3 size: 16 residues. The CDR3 sequence: CSFGGPSVGNQETQYF. DNA for the CDR3: TGCAGCTTTGGTGGGCCCTCAGTCGGGAACCAAGAGACCCAGTACTTC.

The V call is TRBV24-1, the J call TRBJ2-3; tentatively, D is TRBD1 (6 bases). The CDR3 sequence is 14 residues long. Trimming cost V 7 bases and J 1 base, with 11 bases left between them. The germline CDR1 and CDR2 sequences are KGHDR and SFDVKD. As DNA, the CDR3 is TGTGCCACCAGCCTCGGACAGCGCACAGATACGCAGTATTTT. Encoded protein: CATSLGQRTDTQYF.

This clone was counted once. The chain joins TRBV5-1 to TRBJ1-4; TRBD1 matches at 10 bases. Trimming removed 4 bases from V and 8 bases from J; junction bases left unmatched: 8. This CDR3 region has 15 residues. Germline V gene data show CDR1 as SGHRS and CDR2 as YFSETQ. For the CDR3, the DNA is TGCGCCAGCAGCACCACCGGGACAGGGGACGAAAAACTGTTTTTT. Translating gives CASSTTGTGDEKLFF. The complete variable domain, with remaining parts taken from reference TRBV5-1 and TRBJ1-4, reads KAGVTQTPRYLIKTRGQQVTLSCSPISGHRSVSWYQQTPGQGLQFLFEYFSETQRNKGNFPGRFSGRQFSNSRSEMNVSTLELGDSALYLCASSTTGTGDEKLFFGSGTQLSVL.

The chain carries TRBV3-1 (or the pseudogene TRBV3-2) and TRBJ2-5; the match to TRBD1 covers 10 bases. V was pared by 5 bases and J by 4 bases, with 4 bases of the junction left unmatched. The CDR3 is 14 residues long. The germline gives CDR1 LGHDT, CDR2 YNNKEL (reference sequence). The CDR3 is CASSGQGVGETQYF. Here the CDR3 DNA reads TGTGCCAGCAGCGGACAGGGGGTTGGAGAGACCCAGTACTTC.

The rearrangement uses TRBV2 and TRBJ2-3; tentative D call: TRBD2 (5 bases). With 5 bases removed from V and 8 bases from J, the gap between germline ends came to 23 bases. CDR1 is SNHLY, CDR2 FYNNEI, per germline. The CDR3 consists of 16 residues. The CDR3: CASSPPSVLVRGTQYF. The CDR3 DNA is TGTGCCAGCAGTCCTCCCTCCGTTCTAGTTCGGGGTACGCAGTATTTT.

This rearrangement joins TRBV5-1 to TRBJ2-3; TRBD2 matches 8 bases. The CDR3 contains 15 residues. The J segment lost 1 base and the V segment lost 2 bases, leaving 3 bases of the junction unmatched. From germline, CDR1 is SGHRS and CDR2 YFSETQ. As DNA, the CDR3 is TGCGCCAGCAGCTTCGGGAGGGTTGGCACAGATACGCAGTATTTT. Protein product: CASSFGRVGTDTQYF.

The V and J genes are TRBV2 and TRBJ1-5, with unresolved D. Germline lookup yields CDR1 SNHLY and CDR2 FYNNEI. Trimming took 5 bases from V and 4 from J, leaving 12 bases between them. The CDR3 has 14 amino acids. DNA of the CDR3: TGTGCCAGCAGTCCCCCCATGCGGAATCAGCCCCAGCATTTT. Translating it yields CASSPPMRNQPQHF.

This chain joins TRBV7-9 and TRBJ2-2; possibly TRBD2 for D (6 bases). Germline CDR1 reads SEHNR; CDR2 reads FQNEAQ (reference sequence). CDR3 length: 15 amino acids. Trimming took 1 base from V and 4 from J, leaving 10 bases between them. CDR3 protein: CASSLVGGITGELFF. The CDR3 nucleotides are TGTGCCAGCAGCTTAGTTGGGGGGATCACCGGGGAGCTGTTTTTT.

The rearrangement uses TRBV11-2 and TRBJ2-5; D is possibly TRBD2 (5 bases). In germline, CDR1 is SGHAT, CDR2 FQNNGV. V lost 3 bases, J lost 2 bases, and 16 bases lay in between. The CDR3 contains 16 residues. The CDR3 sequence: CASSFPSWASQETQYF. The CDR3 coding sequence is TGTGCCAGCAGCTTCCCTAGCTGGGCGTCGCAAGAGACCCAGTACTTC.

The V call is TRBV10-1, the J call TRBJ2-6; D not resolved. Germline values: CDR1 WNHNN, CDR2 SYGVQD (reference sequence). The CDR3 length is 13 residues. V lost 8 bases, J lost 1 base, and 6 bases lay in between. The CDR3 DNA reads TGCGCCAGCGCCGCGTCTGGGGCCAACGTCCTGACTTTC. It translates to CASAASGANVLTF.

The V and J genes are TRBV19 and TRBJ2-6, with D perhaps TRBD1 (5 bases). The V and J ends lost 1 base and 4 bases respectively, with 8 bases between them. The CDR3 sequence is 15 residues long. Germline values: CDR1 LNHDA, CDR2 SQIVND (reference sequence). CDR3: CASSIGGAGANVLTF. The CDR3 coding sequence is TGTGCCAGTAGTATAGGTGGGGCAGGGGCCAACGTCCTGACTTTC.